A single sample is the source of the 21 T cell receptor beta chains below, sequenced in a study of T cell repertoires in cytomegalovirus infection. For these receptors, no antigen is known. TCRdb reanalysed the reads using MiXCR and keeps one entry per CDR3 protein. The data hold roughly 280,000 distinct CDR3 sequences, with about 20% observed a single time. Sequencing was performed on cultured PBMCs, taken from culture after CMV antigen stimulation. These receptors originate from a human donor in good health (CMV status not recorded). Some clones in this sample may be carry-over from other donors' samples.

The gene calls are TRBV19 and TRBJ1-3, with a tentative D call TRBD1 (5 bases). V was trimmed by 5 bases and J by 4 bases, leaving 15 bases between them. The CDR3 has 15 residues. In germline, CDR1 is LNHDA, CDR2 SQIVND (reference sequence). The CDR3 sequence is CASSRGGIAGNTIYF. The CDR3 region has the DNA TGTGCCAGTAGTCGTGGGGGGATCGCCGGAAACACCATATATTTT.

This clonotype was picked up a small number of times. The chain has TRBV4-1 and TRBJ1-6, with D perhaps TRBD1 (6 bases). Germline CDR1 is MGHRA and CDR2 is YSYEKL. This CDR3 comprises 16 residues. V was pared by 1 base and J by 9 bases, with 16 bases between. The CDR3 nucleotides read TGCGCCAGCAGCCAAGTTGGTCAGGGGAAAGGTTCACCCCTCCACTTT. Translating it yields CASSQVGQGKGSPLHF.

This clonotype occurred many times. This chain links TRBV12-3 or TRBV12-4 with TRBJ2-1, with TRBD2 matching 15 bases. Trimming cost V 3 bases and J 6 bases; bases outside gene matches: 6. This CDR3 spans 17 amino acids. DNA for the CDR3: TGTGCCAGCAGTTTGTGGACTAGCGGGAGGGCCATCAATGAGCAGTTCTTC. Translation gives CASSLWTSGRAINEQFF.

This clonotype turned up a few times. The chain is built from TRBV7-2 and TRBJ1-1; tentative D call: TRBD1 (6 bases). V was trimmed by 5 bases and J by 1 base, leaving 14 bases between them. The CDR3 extends over 15 amino acids. The germline V gene encodes CDR1 SGHTA and CDR2 FQGNSA. The chain's CDR3 is CASSLQGSGNTEAFF. Here the CDR3 DNA reads TGTGCCAGCAGCCTACAGGGAAGTGGGAACACTGAAGCTTTCTTT.

The chain is built from TRBV6-2 or TRBV6-3 and TRBJ2-3; D remains ambiguous. This CDR3 is built from 11 residues. Trimming stripped 7 bases from V and 6 bases from J, with 8 bases between. Germline CDR1 MNHEY, CDR2 SVGEGT. CDR3 DNA: TGTGCCAGCACCTTCTCGGATACGCAGTATTTT. Its protein is CASTFSDTQYF.

This clonotype appeared a few times. At one boundary the junction diverges from the germline segment, which might be a read error. The chain carries TRBV19 and TRBJ2-6, with TRBD1 as a possible D gene (5 bases). This CDR3 is 15 amino acids long. The germline CDR1 and CDR2 sequences are LNHDA and SQIVND (reference sequence). CDR3 bases: TGTGCCAGTAGTATCCCCCACTCTGGGGCTAACGTCCTGACTTTC. This translates into CASSIPHSGANVLTF.

This clonotype was found a few times. The rearrangement uses TRBV5-1 and TRBJ1-3; 8 nucleotides align to TRBD1. Germline V gene data show CDR1 as SGHRS and CDR2 as YFSETQ. J lost 2 bases, V lost 7 bases, and 5 bases had no gene match. This CDR3 comprises 14 residues. In DNA form, the CDR3 reads TGCGCCAGCCAAACAGGGGGGACTGGAAACACCATATATTTT. This translates into CASQTGGTGNTIYF. Full variable domain (outside the CDR3, taken from reference TRBV5-1 and TRBJ1-3): KAGVTQTPRYLIKTRGQQVTLSCSPISGHRSVSWYQQTPGQGLQFLFEYFSETQRNKGNFPGRFSGRQFSNSRSEMNVSTLELGDSALYLCASQTGGTGNTIYFGEGSWLTVV.

V and J are TRBV24-1 and TRBJ2-1; 7 nucleotides line up with TRBD1. The germline gives CDR1 KGHDR, CDR2 SFDVKD. V shed 1 base, J shed 7 bases, and the junction held 9 bases outside the gene matches. The CDR3 length is 16 residues. The chain's CDR3 is CATSDFTGASVNEQFF. The CDR3 coding sequence is TGTGCCACCAGTGATTTTACAGGGGCAAGCGTGAATGAGCAGTTCTTC.

Worth noting for this clonotype: A read error is possible here, since a much larger clone lies one base away. The gene calls are TRBV7-2 and TRBJ1-5; perhaps TRBD1 as D (6 bases). CDR1 SGHTA and CDR2 FQGNSA come from the germline V gene. V dropped 3 bases and J dropped 6 bases, with 15 bases sitting between them. This CDR3 has 15 residues. The CDR3 loop is CASSFGTPISQPQHF. CDR3 in DNA: TGTGCCAGCAGCTTCGGGACACCAATAAGTCAGCCCCAGCATTTT.

The V call is TRBV2, the J call TRBJ2-1, with 10 bases identical to TRBD2. Germline values: CDR1 SNHLY, CDR2 FYNNEI. Trimming removed 7 bases from V and 1 base from J; junction bases left unmatched: 7. The CDR3 extends over 16 amino acids. Here the CDR3 reads CASTAELAGSYNEQFF. The CDR3 nucleotides are TGTGCCAGCACCGCCGAACTAGCGGGGTCCTACAATGAGCAGTTCTTC.

The chain has TRBV4-2 and TRBJ2-7; a possible D gene is TRBD2 (6 bases). V was cut by 1 base and J by 5 bases, with 15 bases left in between. Germline values: CDR1 LGHNA, CDR2 YNFKEQ. This CDR3 region has 15 residues. CDR3 bases: TGTGCCAGCAGCCAAGTAGGAGGAGGGTTCAACGAGCAGTACTTC. Its translation is CASSQVGGGFNEQYF.

This clonotype occurred a few times. This rearrangement joins TRBV11-2 to TRBJ1-5; D is undetermined. The germline V and J ends were trimmed by 1 base and 4 bases, with 11 bases remaining between them. This CDR3 comprises 15 residues. CDR1 is SGHAT, CDR2 FQNNGV, per germline. The CDR3 here is CASSLGGRSNQPQHF. The CDR3 region has the DNA TGTGCCAGCAGCTTAGGCGGCCGGTCAAATCAGCCCCAGCATTTT.

The chain uses TRBV12-3 or TRBV12-4 and TRBJ1-5, with D perhaps TRBD1 (5 bases). The V end was cut by 3 bases, the J end by 6 bases, with 12 bases between. This CDR3 comprises 14 residues. CDR3 sequence (DNA): TGTGCCAGCAGTTTTTGGGGGGAAGGTCAGCCCCAGCATTTT. Protein sequence: CASSFWGEGQPQHF.

The chain recombines TRBV7-8 with TRBJ2-1, with 7 bases that match TRBD2. The germline V gene encodes CDR1 SGHVS and CDR2 FQNEAQ. The V gene end was trimmed by 2 bases and the J gene end by 5 bases; junction bases not matched to a gene: 9. The CDR3 length is 16 residues. CDR3 in amino acids: CASSLSPAGPHNEQFF. The DNA for the CDR3 is TGTGCCAGCAGCTTATCCCCAGCGGGACCCCACAATGAGCAGTTCTTC.

This clonotype was seen only a few times. V and J are TRBV20-1 and TRBJ1-6; no clear D gene. This CDR3 has 15 residues. Trimming shortened V by 1 base and J by 6 bases, and 13 bases separated the two germline ends. Germline V gene sequence: CDR1 DFQATT, CDR2 SNEGSKA (reference sequence). The CDR3 DNA reads TGCAGTGCTAGAGTTATAGAAAGTGGTAATTCACCCCTCCACTTT. It encodes CSARVIESGNSPLHF.

This clonotype was seen only a few times. The chain combines TRBV18 with TRBJ1-1; TRBD1 matches 7 bases. Germline CDR1 reads KGHSH; CDR2 reads LQKENI. The CDR3 extends over 15 amino acids. J was trimmed by 1 base and V by 1 base; bases with no gene match: 3. The CDR3 DNA reads TGTGCCAGCTCACCACAGGGGGCGGAGAACACTGAAGCTTTCTTT. Amino acid sequence: CASSPQGAENTEAFF.

This clonotype appeared many times. The J gene is TRBJ2-5, the V gene TRBV7-2, with a tentative D call TRBD1 (6 bases). Germline loops: CDR1 SGHTA, CDR2 FQGNSA. The CDR3 runs 14 residues. Trimming removed 7 bases from V and 4 bases from J, with 16 bases in between. The CDR3 reads CASTSSRDIETQYF. In nucleotides, the CDR3 is TGTGCCAGCACCTCGTCCCGGGACATAGAGACCCAGTACTTC.

In its sample, this clonotype was seen a few times. The rearrangement joins TRBV7-2 to TRBJ2-2, with D unresolved. Germline loops: CDR1 SGHTA, CDR2 FQGNSA. The CDR3 spans 18 residues. Between the trimmed V and J ends, which lost 5 bases and 0 bases, there was a span of 19 bases. In nucleotides, the CDR3 is TGTGCCAGCAGCACCCGGTCCAAGACTGCTACGAACACCGGGGAGCTGTTTTTT. Protein product: CASSTRSKTATNTGELFF.

This clonotype showed up just a few times. This sequence joins TRBV7-2 and TRBJ2-2; 16 nucleotides agree with TRBD2. Trimming at V came to 2 bases and at J to 5 bases, leaving 11 bases not matched to a gene. The CDR3 extends over 20 amino acids. The germline V gene has CDR1 SGHTA and CDR2 FQGNSA. CDR3 coding DNA: TGTGCCAGCAGCTTAAGGGTGGGACTAGCGGGAGGGGGCAGTACCGGGGAGCTGTTTTTT. Amino acids: CASSLRVGLAGGGSTGELFF.

Many counts were recorded for this clonotype. The chain has TRBV7-3 and TRBJ1-1; D is possibly TRBD1 (6 bases). V gave up 5 bases and J gave up 4 bases, with 14 bases separating them. Germline values: CDR1 SGHTA, CDR2 FQGTGA. The CDR3 has 14 residues. The CDR3 DNA follows: TGTGCCAGCAGCCCGGGGTGGGGGCCCACTGAAGCTTTCTTT. It is translated as CASSPGWGPTEAFF.

The chain joins TRBV7-2 to TRBJ1-2; no firm D call. The CDR3 sequence is 14 residues long. CDR1 SGHTA and CDR2 FQGNSA come from the germline V gene. Trimming cost V 1 base and J 2 bases, with 8 bases left between them. CDR3 DNA sequence: TGTGCCAGCAGCTTAGTGTTAGCAAACTATGGCTACACCTTC. Amino acids: CASSLVLANYGYTF.